Given below is one TCR beta chain in context. Its specificity is unknown. The sample belongs to a study of cytomegalovirus exposure and HLA in healthy donors. V gave up 5 bases and J gave up 8 bases, with 12 bases separating them. There are 12 residues in the CDR3. Germline assignment: CDR1 MGHDK and CDR2 SYGVNS. Study-wide results and limits: There were a few CMV-associated chains whose specificity for CMV antigens was confirmed in vitro. It was in a later analysis that TCR association rates were seen to vary by HLA locus, highest for DRB1 and lowest for HLA-C. Of the V segments, some could not be distinguished, including TRBV6-2 and TRBV6-3, and were excluded.

PCR used 60 Vbeta primers and 13 Jbeta primers. Assay used: immunoSEQ multiplex PCR; TCRdb lists only in-frame clones, some missing. The table has 100,000 or so clones, 75% to 85% seen once. The receptor was derived from a man under 40 in good health and CMV-seropositive. The rearrangement links TRBV25-1 to TRBJ1-1; tentative D call: TRBD1 (6 bases). Sample: PBMCs. CDR3 protein: CASSKTGKEAFF. The CDR3 bases are TGTGCCAGCAGTAAGACAGGAAAAGAAGCTTTCTTT.